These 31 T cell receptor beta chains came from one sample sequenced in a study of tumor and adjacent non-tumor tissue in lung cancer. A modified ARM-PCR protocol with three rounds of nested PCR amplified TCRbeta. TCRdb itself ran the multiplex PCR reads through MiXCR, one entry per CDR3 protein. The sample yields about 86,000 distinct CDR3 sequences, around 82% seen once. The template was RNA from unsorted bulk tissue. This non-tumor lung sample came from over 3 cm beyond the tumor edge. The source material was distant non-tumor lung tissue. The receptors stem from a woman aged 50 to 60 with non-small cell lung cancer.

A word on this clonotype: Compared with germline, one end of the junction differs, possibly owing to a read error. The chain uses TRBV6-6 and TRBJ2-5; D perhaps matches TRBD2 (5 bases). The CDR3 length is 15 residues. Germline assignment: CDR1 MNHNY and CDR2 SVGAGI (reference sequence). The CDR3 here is CASSPPDSAGETHYF. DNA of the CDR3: TGTGCCAGCAGTCCCCCTGACTCAGCTGGGGAGACCCACTACTTC.

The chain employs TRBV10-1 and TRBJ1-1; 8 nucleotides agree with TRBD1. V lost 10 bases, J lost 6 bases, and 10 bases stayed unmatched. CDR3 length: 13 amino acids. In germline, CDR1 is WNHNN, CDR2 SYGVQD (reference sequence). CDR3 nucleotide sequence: TGCGCCAATAGCCCCGACAGGGGCGCTGAAGCTTTCTTT. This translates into CANSPDRGAEAFF.

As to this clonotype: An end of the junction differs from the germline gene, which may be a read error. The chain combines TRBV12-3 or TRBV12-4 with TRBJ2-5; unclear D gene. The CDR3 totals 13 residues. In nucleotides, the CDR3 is TGTGCCAGCAAGATAGGATGGAAAGAGGCCCAGTACTTC. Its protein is CASKIGWKEAQYF.

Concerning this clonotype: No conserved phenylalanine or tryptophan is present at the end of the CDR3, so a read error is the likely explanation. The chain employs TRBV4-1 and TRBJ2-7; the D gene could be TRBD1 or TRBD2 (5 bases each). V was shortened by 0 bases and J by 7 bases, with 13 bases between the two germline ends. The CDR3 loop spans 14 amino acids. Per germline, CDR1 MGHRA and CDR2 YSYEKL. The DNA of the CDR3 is TGCGCCAGCAGCCAAGATAGAGGGGTGTGGGAGCAGTACATC. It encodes CASSQDRGVWEQYI.

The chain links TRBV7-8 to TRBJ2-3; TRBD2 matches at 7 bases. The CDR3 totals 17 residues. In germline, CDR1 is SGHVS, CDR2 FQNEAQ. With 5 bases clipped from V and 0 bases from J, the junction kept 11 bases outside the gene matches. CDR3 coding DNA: TGTGCCAGCAGCCGAGGACCAGCGGGGTCTAGCACAGATACGCAGTATTTT. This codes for CASSRGPAGSSTDTQYF.

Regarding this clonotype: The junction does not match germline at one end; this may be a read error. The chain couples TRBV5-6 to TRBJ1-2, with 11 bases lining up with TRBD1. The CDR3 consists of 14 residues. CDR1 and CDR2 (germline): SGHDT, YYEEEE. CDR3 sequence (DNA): TGTACCAGCAGCTCAGGGGACAGGGGGTATGGCTACACCTTC. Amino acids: CTSSSGDRGYGYTF.

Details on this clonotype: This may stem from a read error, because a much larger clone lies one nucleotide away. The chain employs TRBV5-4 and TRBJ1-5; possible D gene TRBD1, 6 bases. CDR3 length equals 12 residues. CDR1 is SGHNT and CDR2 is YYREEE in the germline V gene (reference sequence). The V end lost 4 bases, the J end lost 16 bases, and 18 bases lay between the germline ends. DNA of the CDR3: TGTGCCAGCAGCGTGCCGGGACATAGGCTTCATTTT. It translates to CASSVPGHRLHF.

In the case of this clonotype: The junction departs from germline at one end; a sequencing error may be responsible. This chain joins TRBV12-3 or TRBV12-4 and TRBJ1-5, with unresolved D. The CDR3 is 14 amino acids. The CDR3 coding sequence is TGTACCAGCAGTTTAGTAGATAACAATCAGCCCCAGCATTTT. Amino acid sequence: CTSSLVDNNQPQHF.

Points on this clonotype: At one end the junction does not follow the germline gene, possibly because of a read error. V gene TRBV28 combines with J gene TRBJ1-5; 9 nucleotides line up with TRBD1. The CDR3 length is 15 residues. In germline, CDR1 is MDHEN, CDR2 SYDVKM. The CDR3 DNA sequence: TGTGCCAGCCCAAACCTACAGGGGGCGAATCAGCCCCAGGATTTT. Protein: CASPNLQGANQPQDF.

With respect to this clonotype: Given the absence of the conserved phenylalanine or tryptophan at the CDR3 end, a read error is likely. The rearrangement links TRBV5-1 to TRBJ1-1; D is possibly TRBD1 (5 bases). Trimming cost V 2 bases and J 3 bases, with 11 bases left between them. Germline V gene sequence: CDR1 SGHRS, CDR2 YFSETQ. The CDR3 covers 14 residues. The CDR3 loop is CASSFQGSDTEAFI. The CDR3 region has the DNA TGCGCCAGCAGCTTCCAGGGATCTGACACTGAAGCTTTCATT.

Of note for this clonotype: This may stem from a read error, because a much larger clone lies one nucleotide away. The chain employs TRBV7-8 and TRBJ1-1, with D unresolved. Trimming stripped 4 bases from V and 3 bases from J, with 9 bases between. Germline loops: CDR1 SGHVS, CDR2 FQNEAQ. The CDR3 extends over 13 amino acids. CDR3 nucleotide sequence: TGTGCCAGCAGCTCCGGGGTGCACACTGAAGCTTTCTTT. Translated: CASSSGVHTEAFF. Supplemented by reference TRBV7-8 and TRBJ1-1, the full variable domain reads GAGVSQSPRYKVAKRGQDVALRCDPISGHVSLFWYQQALGQGPEFLTYFQNEAQLDKSGLPSDRFFAERPEGSVSTLKIQRTQQEDSAVYLCASSSGVHTEAFFGQGTRLTVV.

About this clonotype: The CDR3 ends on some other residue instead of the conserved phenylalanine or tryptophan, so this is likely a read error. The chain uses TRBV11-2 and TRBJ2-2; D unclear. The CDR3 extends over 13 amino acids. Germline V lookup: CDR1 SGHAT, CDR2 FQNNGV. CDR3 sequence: CASSFQNTGELFY. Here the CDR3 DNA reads TGTGCGAGCAGCTTCCAGAACACCGGGGAGCTGTTTTAT.

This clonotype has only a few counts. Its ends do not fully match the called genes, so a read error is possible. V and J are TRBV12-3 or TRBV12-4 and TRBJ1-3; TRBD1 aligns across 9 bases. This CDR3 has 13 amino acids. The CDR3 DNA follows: TGTGCCAGCGGTTCGGGACAGGGAAACACCATATACTTT. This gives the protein CASGSGQGNTIYF.

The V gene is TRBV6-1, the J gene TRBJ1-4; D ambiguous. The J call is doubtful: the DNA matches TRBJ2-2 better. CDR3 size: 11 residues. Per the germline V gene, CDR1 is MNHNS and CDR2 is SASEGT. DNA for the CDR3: TGTGCAAACAGTGGCGGCCCGGAGCTGTTTTTT. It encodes CANSGGPELFF.

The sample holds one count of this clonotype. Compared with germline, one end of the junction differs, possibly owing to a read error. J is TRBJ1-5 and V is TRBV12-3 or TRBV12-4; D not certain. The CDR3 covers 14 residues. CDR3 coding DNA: TGTGCCAGCAAAACAAAAGTCTGGGATCAGCCCCAGGATTTT. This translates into CASKTKVWDQPQDF.

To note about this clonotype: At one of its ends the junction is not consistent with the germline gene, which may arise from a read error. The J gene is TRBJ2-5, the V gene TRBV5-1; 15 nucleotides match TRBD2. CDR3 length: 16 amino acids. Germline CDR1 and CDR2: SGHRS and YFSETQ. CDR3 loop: CASSWGLAGGLETQHF. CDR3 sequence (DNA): TGCGCCAGCAGCTGGGGACTAGCGGGAGGCTTAGAGACCCAGCACTTC.

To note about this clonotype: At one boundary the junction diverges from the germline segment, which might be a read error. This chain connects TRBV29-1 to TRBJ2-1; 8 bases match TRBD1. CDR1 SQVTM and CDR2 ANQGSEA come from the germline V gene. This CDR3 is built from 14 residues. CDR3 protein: CGVGSGGQGNEQFF. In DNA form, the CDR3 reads TGCGGCGTTGGCTCAGGGGGCCAGGGTAATGAGCAGTTCTTC.

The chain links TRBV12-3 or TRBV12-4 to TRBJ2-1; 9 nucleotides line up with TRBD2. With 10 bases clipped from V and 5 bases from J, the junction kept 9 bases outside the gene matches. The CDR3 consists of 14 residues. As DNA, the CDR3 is TGTGCCATGCTAATAGCGGGGGCGGACAATGAGCAGTTCTTC. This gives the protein CAMLIAGADNEQFF.

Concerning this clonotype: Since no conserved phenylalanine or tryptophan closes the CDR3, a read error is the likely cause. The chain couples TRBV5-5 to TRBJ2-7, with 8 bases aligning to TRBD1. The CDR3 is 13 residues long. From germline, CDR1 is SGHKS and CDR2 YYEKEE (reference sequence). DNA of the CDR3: TGCGCCAGCAGCCTCGACAGGGGCTACGAGCAGTACCTC. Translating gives CASSLDRGYEQYL.

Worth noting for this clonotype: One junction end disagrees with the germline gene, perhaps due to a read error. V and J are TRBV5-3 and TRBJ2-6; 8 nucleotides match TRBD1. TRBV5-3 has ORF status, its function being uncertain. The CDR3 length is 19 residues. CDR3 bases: TGTGCCAGCCACCATCGATCCGGGACAGGCCCCTCTGGGGCCAGCGTCCTGATTTTC. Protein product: CASHHRSGTGPSGASVLIF.

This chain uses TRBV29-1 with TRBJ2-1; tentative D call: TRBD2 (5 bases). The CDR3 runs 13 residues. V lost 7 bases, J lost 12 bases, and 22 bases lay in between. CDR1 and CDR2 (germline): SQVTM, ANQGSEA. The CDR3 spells CSASGISSGWQFF. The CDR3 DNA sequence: TGCAGCGCTTCCGGGATTTCGAGTGGCTGGCAGTTCTTC.

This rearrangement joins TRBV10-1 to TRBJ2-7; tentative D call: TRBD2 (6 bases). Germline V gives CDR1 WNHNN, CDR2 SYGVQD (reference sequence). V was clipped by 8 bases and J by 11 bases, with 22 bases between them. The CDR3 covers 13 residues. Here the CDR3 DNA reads TGCGCCAGCGGTGGAGGCGTTCTGGGGGAGGAGTACTTC. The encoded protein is CASGGGVLGEEYF.

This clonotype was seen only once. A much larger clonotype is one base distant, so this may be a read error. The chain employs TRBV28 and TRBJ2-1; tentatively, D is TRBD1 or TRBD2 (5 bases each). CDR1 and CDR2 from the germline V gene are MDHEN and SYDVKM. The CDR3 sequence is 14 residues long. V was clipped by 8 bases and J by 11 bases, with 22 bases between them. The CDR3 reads CASAFTARGGKQFF. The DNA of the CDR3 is TGTGCCAGCGCCTTTACCGCGAGGGGTGGGAAGCAGTTCTTC.

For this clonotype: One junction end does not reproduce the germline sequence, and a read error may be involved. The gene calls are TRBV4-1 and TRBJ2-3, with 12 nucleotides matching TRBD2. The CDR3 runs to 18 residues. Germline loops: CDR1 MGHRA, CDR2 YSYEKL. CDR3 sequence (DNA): TGCGCTAGCAGCATCAATCGACTAGCGGGAGCGGCCACAGATACGCAGTATTTT. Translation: CASSINRLAGAATDTQYF.

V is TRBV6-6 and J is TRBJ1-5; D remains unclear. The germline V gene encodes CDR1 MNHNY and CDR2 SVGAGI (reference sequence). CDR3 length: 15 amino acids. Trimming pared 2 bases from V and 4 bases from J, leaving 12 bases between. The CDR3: CASSYDRGTNQPQHF. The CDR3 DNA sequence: TGTGCCAGCAGTTACGACCGGGGTACTAATCAGCCCCAGCATTTT.

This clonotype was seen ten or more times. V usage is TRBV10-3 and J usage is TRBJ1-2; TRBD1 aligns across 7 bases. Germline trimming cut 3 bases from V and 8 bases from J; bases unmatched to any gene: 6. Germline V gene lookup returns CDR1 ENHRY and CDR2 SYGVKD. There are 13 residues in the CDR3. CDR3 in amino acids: CAISDDREWGYTF. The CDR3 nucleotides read TGTGCCATCAGTGATGACAGGGAATGGGGCTACACCTTC.

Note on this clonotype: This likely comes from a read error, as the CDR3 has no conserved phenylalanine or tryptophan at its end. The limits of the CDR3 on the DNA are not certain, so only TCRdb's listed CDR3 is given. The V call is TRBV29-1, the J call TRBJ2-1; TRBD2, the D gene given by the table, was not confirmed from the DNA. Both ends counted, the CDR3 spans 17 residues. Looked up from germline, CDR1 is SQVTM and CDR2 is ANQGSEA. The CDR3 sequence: CSVEDLAGWSSYIERFL.

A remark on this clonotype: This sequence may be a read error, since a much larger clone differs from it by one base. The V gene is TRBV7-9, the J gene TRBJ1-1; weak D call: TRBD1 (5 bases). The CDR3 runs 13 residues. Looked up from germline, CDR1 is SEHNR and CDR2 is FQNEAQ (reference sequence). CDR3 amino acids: CTSSLRADGEAFF. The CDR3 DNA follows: TGTACCAGCAGCCTCAGGGCTGACGGTGAAGCTTTCTTT.

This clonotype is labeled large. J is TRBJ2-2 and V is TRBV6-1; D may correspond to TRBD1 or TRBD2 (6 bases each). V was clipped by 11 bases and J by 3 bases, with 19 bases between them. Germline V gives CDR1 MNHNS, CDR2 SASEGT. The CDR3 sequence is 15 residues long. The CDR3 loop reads CASNRGSGYTGELFF. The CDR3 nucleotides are TGTGCCTCGAATAGGGGGAGCGGGTACACCGGGGAGCTGTTTTTT.

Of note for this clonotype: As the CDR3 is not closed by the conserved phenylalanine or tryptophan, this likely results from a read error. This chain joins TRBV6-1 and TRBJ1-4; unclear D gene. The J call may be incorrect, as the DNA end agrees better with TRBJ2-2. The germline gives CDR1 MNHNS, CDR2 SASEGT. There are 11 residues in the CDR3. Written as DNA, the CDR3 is TGTGCTAGCAATGGCGGCCCGGAGCTGTTTATT. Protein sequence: CASNGGPELFI.

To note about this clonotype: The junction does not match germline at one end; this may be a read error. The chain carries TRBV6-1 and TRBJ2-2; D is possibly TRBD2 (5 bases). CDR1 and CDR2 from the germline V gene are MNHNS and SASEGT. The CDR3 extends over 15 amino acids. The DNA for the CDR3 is TGTGCCAGCAGTAAGTTAGCGTGGAACATCGGGGAGCTGTTTTTT. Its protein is CASSKLAWNIGELFF.